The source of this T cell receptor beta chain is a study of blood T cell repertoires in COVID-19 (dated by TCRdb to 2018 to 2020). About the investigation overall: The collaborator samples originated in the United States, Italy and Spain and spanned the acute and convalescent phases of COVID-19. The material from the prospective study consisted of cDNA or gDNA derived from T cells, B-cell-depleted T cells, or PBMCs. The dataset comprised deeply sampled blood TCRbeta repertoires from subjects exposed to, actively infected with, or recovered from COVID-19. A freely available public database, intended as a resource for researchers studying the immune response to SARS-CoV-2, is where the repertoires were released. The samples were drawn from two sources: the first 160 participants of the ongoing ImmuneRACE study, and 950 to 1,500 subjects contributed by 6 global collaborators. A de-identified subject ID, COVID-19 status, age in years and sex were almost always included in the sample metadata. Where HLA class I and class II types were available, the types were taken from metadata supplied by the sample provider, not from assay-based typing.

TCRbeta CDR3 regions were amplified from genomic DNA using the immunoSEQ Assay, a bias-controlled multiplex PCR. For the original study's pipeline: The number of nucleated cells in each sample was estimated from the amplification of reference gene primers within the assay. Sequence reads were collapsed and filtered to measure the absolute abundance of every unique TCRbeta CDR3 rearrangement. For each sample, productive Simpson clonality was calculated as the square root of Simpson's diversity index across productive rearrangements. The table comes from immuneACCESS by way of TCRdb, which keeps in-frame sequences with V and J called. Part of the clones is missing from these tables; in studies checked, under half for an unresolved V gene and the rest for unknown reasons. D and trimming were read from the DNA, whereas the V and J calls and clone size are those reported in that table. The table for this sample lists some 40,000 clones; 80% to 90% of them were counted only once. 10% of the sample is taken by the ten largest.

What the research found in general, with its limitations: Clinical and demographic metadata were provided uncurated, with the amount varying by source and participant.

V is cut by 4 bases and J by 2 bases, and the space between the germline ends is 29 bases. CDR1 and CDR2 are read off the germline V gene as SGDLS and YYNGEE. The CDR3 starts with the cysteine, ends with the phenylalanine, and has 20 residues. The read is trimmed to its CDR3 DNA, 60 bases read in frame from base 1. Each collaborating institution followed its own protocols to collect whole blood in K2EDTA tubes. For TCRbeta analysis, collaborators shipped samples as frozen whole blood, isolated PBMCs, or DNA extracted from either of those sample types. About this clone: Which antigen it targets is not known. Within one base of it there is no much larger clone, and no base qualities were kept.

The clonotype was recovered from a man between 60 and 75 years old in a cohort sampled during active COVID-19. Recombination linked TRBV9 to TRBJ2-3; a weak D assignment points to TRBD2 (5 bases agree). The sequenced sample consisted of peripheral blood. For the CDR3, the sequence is CASSSNRQRRAMVFTDTQYF. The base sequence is TGTGCCAGCAGCTCCAACCGGCAGAGGCGGGCAATGGTTTTCACAGATACGCAGTATTTT. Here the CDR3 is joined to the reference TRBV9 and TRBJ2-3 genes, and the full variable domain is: DSGVTQTPKHLITATGQRVTLRCSPRSGDLSVYWYQQSLDQGLQFLIQYYNGEERAKGNILERFSAQQFPDLHSELNLSSLELGDSALYFCASSSNRQRRAMVFTDTQYFGPGTRLTVL.